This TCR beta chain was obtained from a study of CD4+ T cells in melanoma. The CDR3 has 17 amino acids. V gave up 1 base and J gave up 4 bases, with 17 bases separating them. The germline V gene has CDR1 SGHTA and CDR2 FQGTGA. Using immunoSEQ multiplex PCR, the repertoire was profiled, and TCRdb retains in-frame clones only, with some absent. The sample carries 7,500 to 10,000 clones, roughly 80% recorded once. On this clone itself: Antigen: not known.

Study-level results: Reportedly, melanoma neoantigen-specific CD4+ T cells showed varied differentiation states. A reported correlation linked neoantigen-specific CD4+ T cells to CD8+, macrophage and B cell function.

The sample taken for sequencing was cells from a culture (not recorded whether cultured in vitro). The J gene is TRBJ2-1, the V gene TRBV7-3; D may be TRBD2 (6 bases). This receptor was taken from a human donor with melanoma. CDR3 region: CASSLRGGPGRYNEQFF. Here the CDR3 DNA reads TGTGCCAGCAGCTTAAGGGGAGGCCCAGGGAGGTACAATGAGCAGTTCTTC.